Listed here is a single TCR beta chain. The sample comes from a study of neurological immune-mediated disorders. Each CDR3 protein is one row after TCRdb ran MiXCR on the 5' RACE reads. The sample has about 49,000 distinct CDR3 sequences; approximately 8.4% are singletons. The sample's time point: longitudinal time-point 3. The receptor was isolated from a woman between 35 and 50 years old in good health. The source material was PBMCs.

CDR3 DNA: TGTGCCTGGAGTGTGGCTCTTTCCTACGAGCAGTACTTC. Its protein product is CAWSVALSYEQYF. The chain combines TRBV30 with TRBJ2-7; no clear D gene. This CDR3 is 13 amino acids long. The V gene lost 0 bases and the J gene lost 1 base, with 7 bases spanning the gap. Germline V gene data show CDR1 as GTSNPN and CDR2 as SVGIG (reference sequence).